This is a list of T cell receptor beta chains from one sample in a study of blood T cells in healthy people across ages. TCRdb processed the 5' RACE reads anew with MiXCR; each CDR3 protein has one entry. Among about 1.8 million distinct CDR3 sequences listed, around half were seen once. Sequencing input: blood. The receptors derive from a woman in her thirties or forties in good health. Both conserved end residues are part of each CDR3. A D gene is named only where the DNA matches it firmly. Rows may omit the clone size; those that give it use once, few, many or a size class.

V	D	J	size	DNA	CDR3
TRBV7-2	.	TRBJ2-3	.	TGTGCCAGCAGCCCGGGACCGACGCGGTATTTT	CASSPGPTRYF
TRBV15	.	TRBJ2-3	.	TGTGCCACCAGCAGAGAGGCAGCGAAGAGCACAGATACGCAGTATTTT	CATSREAAKSTDTQYF
TRBV7-2	TRBD2	TRBJ2-7	.	TGTGCCAGCAGCCGGACTAGCGGGGAATACAATGAGCAGTACTTC	CASSRTSGEYNEQYF
TRBV29-1	TRBD2	TRBJ2-6	once	TGCAGCATCGCCGGGACTAGCCGGCCTGGGGTCAACGTCCTGACTTTC	CSIAGTSRPGVNVLTF
TRBV28	.	TRBJ2-3	once	TGTGCCACCAGGAAAGGGGACACAGATACGCAGTATTTT	CATRKGDTDTQYF
TRBV4-1	.	TRBJ1-5	few	TGCGCCAGCAGCCAAGCAACAGGGAGCAATCAGCCCCAGCATTTT	CASSQATGSNQPQHF
TRBV7-6	.	TRBJ2-3	.	TGTGCCAGCAGCTTAACCCCGACGGGACATTCAGATACGCAGTATTTT	CASSLTPTGHSDTQYF
TRBV6-1	.	TRBJ2-1	few	TGTGCCAGCTTAATAGGTTCCAGGGACTACAATGAGCAGTTCTTC	CASLIGSRDYNEQFF
TRBV20-1	TRBD2	TRBJ2-3	few	TGCAGTGCTAGAGATCGGGGACTAGCAGTAGATACGCAGTATTTT	CSARDRGLAVDTQYF
TRBV6-5	.	TRBJ2-7	once	TGTGCCAGCAGTTACCTTTACGGAGCCGAGCAGTACTTC	CASSYLYGAEQYF
TRBV20-1	.	TRBJ2-7	few	TGCAGTGCTAGTAGGCGGATCTACGAGCAGTACTTC	CSASRRIYEQYF
TRBV5-6	.	TRBJ2-5	.	TGTGCCAGCAGCTTGGAGGTAGGGAATCGAGAGACCCAGTACTTC	CASSLEVGNRETQYF
TRBV9	.	TRBJ2-1	.	TGTGCCAGCAGCCCCACCACAAGGGACAATGAGCAGTTCTTC	CASSPTTRDNEQFF
TRBV13	TRBD1	TRBJ2-7	.	TGTGCCAGCAGCTTAGCGGCCACAGGGGCGCCCTCATACGAGCAGTACTTC	CASSLAATGAPSYEQYF
TRBV7-2	TRBD1	TRBJ1-1	.	TGTGCCAGCAGCCAGGGACAGGGGGCCGAGGAGGTAGCTTTCTTT	CASSQGQGAEEVAFF
TRBV7-3	.	TRBJ1-2	few	TGTGCCAGCAGCTTGGGCAAGCCTAGGGCTGGCTACACCTTC	CASSLGKPRAGYTF
TRBV20-1	TRBD2	TRBJ2-1	few	TGCAGTGCTAGCCTGCCTAGCGGGGCAGACAATGAGCAGTTCTTC	CSASLPSGADNEQFF
TRBV20-1	.	TRBJ1-2	.	TGCAGTGCTAGGGACGACAGGATATATGGCTACACCTTC	CSARDDRIYGYTF
TRBV7-2	TRBD1	TRBJ2-5	.	TGTGCCAGCACCTTCGACAGGGGCAAGGAGACCCAGTACTTC	CASTFDRGKETQYF
TRBV20-1	TRBD1	TRBJ2-7	few	TGCAGTGCTGACCAGCCGGGACAGGGTACCTACGAGCAGTACTTC	CSADQPGQGTYEQYF
TRBV15	TRBD1	TRBJ2-1	.	TGTGCCACCAGCAGAGATCGAGGTTTGGGACAGGCTGCCAATGAGCAGTTCTTC	CATSRDRGLGQAANEQFF
TRBV5-1	.	TRBJ1-2	.	TGCGCCAGCAGCTCGGGGACTGATCAACAGGGCTACACCTTC	CASSSGTDQQGYTF
TRBV9	.	TRBJ1-1	.	TGTGCCAGCAGCGTCGGGACGGGTGAAGCTTTCTTT	CASSVGTGEAFF
TRBV2	TRBD1	TRBJ1-4	many	TGTGCCAGCAGTCCGGGACAGCTTTATGAAAAACTGTTTTTT	CASSPGQLYEKLFF
TRBV7-2	TRBD2	TRBJ2-3	.	TGTGCCAGCAGCCTAGGGACGGGGAGCGGGGGGTTAATAGATACGCAGTATTTT	CASSLGTGSGGLIDTQYF
TRBV5-1	.	TRBJ1-2	.	TGCGCCAGCAGCTTGGTTAGGGACGGGAATGTTGGCTACACCTTC	CASSLVRDGNVGYTF
TRBV11-2	TRBD1	TRBJ2-3	.	TGTGCCTCTAAACAGGGGATGGGAGCAGATACGCAGTATTTT	CASKQGMGADTQYF
TRBV4-3	.	TRBJ1-6	.	TGCGCCAGCAGCCAAGATGAGGCGTGGTATAATTCACCCCTCCACTTT	CASSQDEAWYNSPLHF
TRBV28	.	TRBJ2-5	.	TGTGCCAGCAGTTCCGGACAGCCCAAGACCCAGTACTTC	CASSSGQPKTQYF
TRBV4-2	TRBD2	TRBJ2-5	.	TGTGCCAGCAGCCCCGTGGCTCAAGCGGGGTTCCAAGAGACCCAGTACTTC	CASSPVAQAGFQETQYF
TRBV6-1	.	TRBJ2-7	few	TGTGCCAGCAGTGAGCCCACCGAACAGGTTAGCTACGAGCAGTACTTC	CASSEPTEQVSYEQYF
TRBV28	TRBD2	TRBJ2-5	few	TGTGCCAGCAGTACCACAGGTTTAGGACTAGCGGTCTTAAAAGAGACCCAGTACTTC	CASSTTGLGLAVLKETQYF
TRBV12-3/TRBV12-4	TRBD1	TRBJ1-2	.	TGTGCCAGCAGTTTCAGGGGGCGCGAAAGGAACTATGGCTACACCTTC	CASSFRGRERNYGYTF
TRBV14	TRBD1	TRBJ2-1	.	TGTGCCAGCAGCCAAGTGGGACAGTCTACCTACAATGAGCAGTTCTTC	CASSQVGQSTYNEQFF
TRBV5-1	.	TRBJ1-2	few	TGCGCCAGCAGCGCTGGGCAGGCTAACTATGGCTACACCTTC	CASSAGQANYGYTF
TRBV20-1	TRBD2	TRBJ2-5	.	TGCAGTGCCTCGGGAACTACTAGCGGGGAGACCCAGTACTTC	CSASGTTSGETQYF
TRBV18	.	TRBJ2-3	.	TGTGCCAGCTCACCAACGGTTTATGATACGCAGTATTTT	CASSPTVYDTQYF
TRBV20-1	TRBD2	TRBJ2-1	.	TGCAGTGCTAGAGATCCGGTTGACCCTAGCGGGGGGTCGAGCGATGAGCAGTTCTTC	CSARDPVDPSGGSSDEQFF
TRBV7-2	.	TRBJ2-3	few	TGTGCCAGCAGACCCCAAACAGATACGCAGTATTTT	CASRPQTDTQYF
TRBV7-9	TRBD1	TRBJ1-2	.	TGTGCCAGCAGCAGTGGGACAGCCGTGATCGACAGCTACACCTTC	CASSSGTAVIDSYTF
TRBV20-1	.	TRBJ2-7	.	TGCAGTGTTCGCGAGCAGTACTTC	CSVREQYF
TRBV7-8	TRBD2	TRBJ2-3	.	TGTGCCAGCAGCATTGCCGGACTAGCGGGGATTGGCACAGATACGCAGTATTTT	CASSIAGLAGIGTDTQYF
TRBV12-3/TRBV12-4	TRBD2	TRBJ2-3	.	TGTGCCAGCAGTTTCAACAGCGGACTAGAGGATACGCAGTATTTT	CASSFNSGLEDTQYF
TRBV18	TRBD1	TRBJ2-6	few	TGTGCCAGCTCACCACGGACAGGAATCTCTGGGGCCAACGTCCTGACTTTC	CASSPRTGISGANVLTF
TRBV12-3/TRBV12-4	.	TRBJ2-3	.	TGTGCCAGCATGGGGTCGGGTACGCAGTATTTT	CASMGSGTQYF
TRBV5-1	.	TRBJ1-2	few	TGCGCCAGCAGCTTAGGCTTTCCTCGTTATGGCTACACCTTC	CASSLGFPRYGYTF
TRBV12-3/TRBV12-4	.	TRBJ2-1	.	TGTGCCAGCAGTTTAGACCCAGGGAATGAGCAGTTCTTC	CASSLDPGNEQFF
TRBV7-9	TRBD2	TRBJ2-1	.	TGTGCCGGGGGACTAGCGGGGGGTTCCACCGCAAATGAGCAGTTCTTC	CAGGLAGGSTANEQFF